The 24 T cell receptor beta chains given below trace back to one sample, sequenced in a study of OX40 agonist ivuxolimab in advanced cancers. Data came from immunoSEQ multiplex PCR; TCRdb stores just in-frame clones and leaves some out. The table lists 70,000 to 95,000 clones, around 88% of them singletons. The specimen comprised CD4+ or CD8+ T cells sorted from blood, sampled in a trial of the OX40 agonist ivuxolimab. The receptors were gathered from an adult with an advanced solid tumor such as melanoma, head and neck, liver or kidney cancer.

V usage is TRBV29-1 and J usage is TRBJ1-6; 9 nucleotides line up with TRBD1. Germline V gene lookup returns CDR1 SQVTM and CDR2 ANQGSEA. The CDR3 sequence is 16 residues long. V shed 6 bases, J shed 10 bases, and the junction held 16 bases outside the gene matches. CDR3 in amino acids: CSVATSGTGIGSPLHF. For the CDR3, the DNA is TGCAGCGTCGCCACCTCCGGGACAGGGATAGGGTCACCCCTCCACTTT.

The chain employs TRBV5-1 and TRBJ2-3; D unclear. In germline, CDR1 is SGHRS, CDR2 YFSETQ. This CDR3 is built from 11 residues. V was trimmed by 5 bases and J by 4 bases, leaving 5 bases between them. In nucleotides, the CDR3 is TGCGCCAGCAGGACCGCAGATACGCAGTATTTT. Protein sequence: CASRTADTQYF.

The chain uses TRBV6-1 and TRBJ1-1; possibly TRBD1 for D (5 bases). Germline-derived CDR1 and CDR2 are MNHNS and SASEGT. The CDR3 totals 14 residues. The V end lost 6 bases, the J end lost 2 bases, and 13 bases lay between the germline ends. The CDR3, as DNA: TGTGCCAGCAGCCTAATCGGGGCTAACACTGAAGCTTTCTTT. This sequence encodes CASSLIGANTEAFF.

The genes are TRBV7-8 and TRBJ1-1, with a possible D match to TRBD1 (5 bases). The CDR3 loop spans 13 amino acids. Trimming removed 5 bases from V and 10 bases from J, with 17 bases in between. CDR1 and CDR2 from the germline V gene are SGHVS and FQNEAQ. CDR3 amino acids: CASSQLQGSGAFF. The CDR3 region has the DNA TGTGCCAGCAGCCAACTGCAGGGCAGTGGAGCTTTCTTT.

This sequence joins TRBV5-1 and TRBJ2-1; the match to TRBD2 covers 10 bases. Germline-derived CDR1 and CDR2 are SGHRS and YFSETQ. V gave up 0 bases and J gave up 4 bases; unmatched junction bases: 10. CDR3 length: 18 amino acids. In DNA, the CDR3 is TGCGCCAGCAGCTTGGGACCCCAAGTAGCGGGAGGTTACAATGAGCAGTTCTTC. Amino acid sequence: CASSLGPQVAGGYNEQFF.

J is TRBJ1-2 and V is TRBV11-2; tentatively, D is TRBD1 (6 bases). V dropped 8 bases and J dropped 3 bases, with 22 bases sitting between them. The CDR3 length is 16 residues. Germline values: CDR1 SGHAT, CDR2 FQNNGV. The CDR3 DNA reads TGTGCCAGCTCCCTTTCCACCCGACAGGACCACTATGGCTACACCTTC. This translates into CASSLSTRQDHYGYTF.

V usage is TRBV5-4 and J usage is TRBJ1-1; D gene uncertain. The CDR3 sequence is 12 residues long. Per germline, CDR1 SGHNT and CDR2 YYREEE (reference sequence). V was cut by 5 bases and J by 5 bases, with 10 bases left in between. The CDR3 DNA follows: TGTGCCAGCAGTCTAGGGCTTACTGAAGCTTTCTTT. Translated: CASSLGLTEAFF.

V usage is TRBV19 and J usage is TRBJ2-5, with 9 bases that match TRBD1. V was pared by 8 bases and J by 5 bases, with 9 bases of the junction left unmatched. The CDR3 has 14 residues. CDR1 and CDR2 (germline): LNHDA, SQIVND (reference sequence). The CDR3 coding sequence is TGTGCCAGTCGCTCCCCAACAGGGGGCGAGACCCAGTACTTC. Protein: CASRSPTGGETQYF.

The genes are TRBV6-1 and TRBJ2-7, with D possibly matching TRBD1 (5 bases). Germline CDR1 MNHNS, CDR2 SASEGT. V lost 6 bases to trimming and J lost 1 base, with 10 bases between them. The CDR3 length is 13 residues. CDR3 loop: CASRNTGSYEQYF. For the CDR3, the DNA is TGTGCCAGCAGGAATACAGGTTCCTACGAGCAGTACTTC.

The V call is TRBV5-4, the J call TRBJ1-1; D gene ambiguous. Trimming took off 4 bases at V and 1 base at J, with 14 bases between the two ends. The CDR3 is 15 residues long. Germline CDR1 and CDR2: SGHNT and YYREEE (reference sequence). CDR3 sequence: CASSQTVGANTEAFF. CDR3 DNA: TGTGCCAGCAGCCAGACGGTTGGAGCGAACACTGAAGCTTTCTTT.

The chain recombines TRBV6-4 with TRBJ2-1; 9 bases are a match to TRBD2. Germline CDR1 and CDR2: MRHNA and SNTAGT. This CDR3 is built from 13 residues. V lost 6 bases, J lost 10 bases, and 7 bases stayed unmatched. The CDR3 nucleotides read TGTGCCAGCAGACAGGCTAGCGGGACGGAGCAGTTCTTC. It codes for CASRQASGTEQFF.

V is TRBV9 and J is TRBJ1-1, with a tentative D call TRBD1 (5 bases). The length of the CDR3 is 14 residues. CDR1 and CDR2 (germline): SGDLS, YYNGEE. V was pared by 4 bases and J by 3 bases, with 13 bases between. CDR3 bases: TGTGCCAGCAGCCCCGGGGCGAGGGACACTGAAGCTTTCTTT. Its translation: CASSPGARDTEAFF.

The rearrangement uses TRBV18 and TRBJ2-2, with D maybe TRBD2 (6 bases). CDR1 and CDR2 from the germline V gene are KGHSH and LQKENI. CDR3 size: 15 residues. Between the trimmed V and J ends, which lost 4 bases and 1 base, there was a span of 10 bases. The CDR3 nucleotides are TGTGCCAGCTCACTAGACGGGAGGAACACCGGGGAGCTGTTTTTT. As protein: CASSLDGRNTGELFF.

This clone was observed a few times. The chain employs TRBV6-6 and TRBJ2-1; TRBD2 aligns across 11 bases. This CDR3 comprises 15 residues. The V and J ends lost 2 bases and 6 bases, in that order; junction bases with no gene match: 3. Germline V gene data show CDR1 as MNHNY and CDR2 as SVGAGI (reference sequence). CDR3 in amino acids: CASSYLTSGSNEQFF. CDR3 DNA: TGTGCCAGCAGTTACCTTACTAGCGGGAGCAATGAGCAGTTCTTC.

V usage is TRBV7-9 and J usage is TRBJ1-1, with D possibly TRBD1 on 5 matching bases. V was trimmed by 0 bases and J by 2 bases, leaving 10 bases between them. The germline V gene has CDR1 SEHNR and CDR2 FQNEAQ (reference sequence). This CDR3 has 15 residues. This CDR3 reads CASSLAGDSNTEAFF. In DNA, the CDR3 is TGTGCCAGCAGCTTAGCCGGTGACAGCAACACTGAAGCTTTCTTT.

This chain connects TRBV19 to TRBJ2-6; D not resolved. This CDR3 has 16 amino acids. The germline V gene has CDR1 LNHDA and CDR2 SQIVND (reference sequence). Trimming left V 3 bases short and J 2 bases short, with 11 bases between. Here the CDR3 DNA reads TGTGCCAGTAGTATCCCTCACGGAGCTGGGGCCAACGTCCTGACTTTC. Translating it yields CASSIPHGAGANVLTF.

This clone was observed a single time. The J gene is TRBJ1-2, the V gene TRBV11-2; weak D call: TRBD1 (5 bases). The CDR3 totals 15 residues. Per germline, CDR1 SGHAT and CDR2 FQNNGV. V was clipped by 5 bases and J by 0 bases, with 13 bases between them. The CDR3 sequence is CASSLGTLANYGYTF. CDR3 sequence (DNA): TGTGCCAGCAGCCTCGGGACCCTAGCTAACTATGGCTACACCTTC.

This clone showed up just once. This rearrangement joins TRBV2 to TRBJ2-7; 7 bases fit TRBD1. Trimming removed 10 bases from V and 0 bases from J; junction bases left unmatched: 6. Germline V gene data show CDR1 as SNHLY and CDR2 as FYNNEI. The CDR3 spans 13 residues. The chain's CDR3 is CATVGQDSYEQYF. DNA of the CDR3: TGTGCCACCGTTGGACAGGACTCCTACGAGCAGTACTTC.

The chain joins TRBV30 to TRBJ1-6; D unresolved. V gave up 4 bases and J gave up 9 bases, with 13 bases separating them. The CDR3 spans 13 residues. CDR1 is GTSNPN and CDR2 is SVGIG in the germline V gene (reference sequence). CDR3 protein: CAWNGVEGSPLHF. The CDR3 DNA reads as TGTGCCTGGAACGGGGTTGAGGGTTCACCCCTCCACTTT.

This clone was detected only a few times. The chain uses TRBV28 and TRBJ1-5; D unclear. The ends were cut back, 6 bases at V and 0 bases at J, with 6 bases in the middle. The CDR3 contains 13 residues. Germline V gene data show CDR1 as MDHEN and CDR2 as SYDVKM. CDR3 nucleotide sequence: TGTGCCAGCAGCTCCTATAGCAATCAGCCCCAGCATTTT. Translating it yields CASSSYSNQPQHF.

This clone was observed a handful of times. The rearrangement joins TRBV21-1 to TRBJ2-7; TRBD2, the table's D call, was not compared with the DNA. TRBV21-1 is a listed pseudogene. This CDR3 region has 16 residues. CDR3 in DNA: TGTGCCAGCAGCAGAAGGACTAGCGGGAGTGGGGCCGAGCAGTACTTC. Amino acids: CASSRRTSGSGAEQYF.

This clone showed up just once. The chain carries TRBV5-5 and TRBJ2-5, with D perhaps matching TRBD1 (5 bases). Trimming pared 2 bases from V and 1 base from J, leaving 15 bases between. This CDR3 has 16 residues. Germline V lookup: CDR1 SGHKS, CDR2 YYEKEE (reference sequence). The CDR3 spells CASSLGVTVGQETQYF. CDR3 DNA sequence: TGTGCCAGCAGCTTAGGGGTCACCGTTGGCCAAGAGACCCAGTACTTC.

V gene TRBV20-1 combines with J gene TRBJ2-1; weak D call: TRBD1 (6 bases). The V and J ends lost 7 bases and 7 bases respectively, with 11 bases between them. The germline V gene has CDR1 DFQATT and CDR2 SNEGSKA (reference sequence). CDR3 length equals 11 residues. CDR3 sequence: CSGNQGNEQFF. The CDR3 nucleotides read TGCAGTGGGAACCAGGGGAATGAGCAGTTCTTC.

CDR3 coding DNA: TGTGCCAGCTCCCTACAGGGCGAAAAACTGTTTTTT. It is translated as CASSLQGEKLFF. The chain employs TRBV18 and TRBJ1-4, with D possibly matching TRBD1 (6 bases). The CDR3 length is 12 residues. V was shortened by 6 bases and J by 8 bases, with 10 bases between the two germline ends. Germline V gene lookup returns CDR1 KGHSH and CDR2 LQKENI.